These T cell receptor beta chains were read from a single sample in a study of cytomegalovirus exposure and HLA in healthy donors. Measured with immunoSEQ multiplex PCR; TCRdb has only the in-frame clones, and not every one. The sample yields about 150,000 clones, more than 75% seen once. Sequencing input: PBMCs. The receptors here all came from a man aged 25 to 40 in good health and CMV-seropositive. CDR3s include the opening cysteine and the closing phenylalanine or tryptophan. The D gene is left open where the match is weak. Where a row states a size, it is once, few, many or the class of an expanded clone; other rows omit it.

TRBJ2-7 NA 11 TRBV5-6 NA TGTGCCAGCAGCTTGGGTAGCGGAGAGGCGTTC CASSLGSGEAF
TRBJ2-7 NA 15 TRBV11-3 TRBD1 TGTGCCAGCAGCTTAGGTCGGACAGGCATCGACGAGCAGTACTTC CASSLGRTGIDEQYF
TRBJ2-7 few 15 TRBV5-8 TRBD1 TGTGCCAGCAGCAGACCACGGACAGGGGTGTACGAGCAGTACTTC CASSRPRTGVYEQYF
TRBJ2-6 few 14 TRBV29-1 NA TGCAGCGTCGTGACAGGCTCTGGGGCCAACGTCCTGACTTTC CSVVTGSGANVLTF
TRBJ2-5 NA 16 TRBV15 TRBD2 TGTGCCACCAGCAGAGATCAGGCTAGCGGGAAAGAGACCCAGTACTTC CATSRDQASGKETQYF
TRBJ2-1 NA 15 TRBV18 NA TGTGCCAGCTCACCAGGAACGGGGGTCTACAATGAGCAGTTCTTC CASSPGTGVYNEQFF
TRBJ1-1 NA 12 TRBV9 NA TGTGCCAGCAACCCCCAGGACACTGAAGCTTTCTTT CASNPQDTEAFF
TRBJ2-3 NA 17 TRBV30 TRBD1 TGTGCCTGGAAATCGGGACAGGGTTTCACTAGCACAGATACGCAGTATTTT CAWKSGQGFTSTDTQYF
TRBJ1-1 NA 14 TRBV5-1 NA TGCGCCAGCAGCTCAGGTGAGTCCCCAAGGGAAGCTTTCTTT CASSSGESPREAFF
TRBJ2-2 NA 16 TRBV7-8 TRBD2 TGTGCCAGCAACCCCCCTTTAGCGGGGGACACCGGGGAGCTGTTTTTT CASNPPLAGDTGELFF
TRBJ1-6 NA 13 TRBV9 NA TGTGCCAGCAGCCCCACGGATAATTCACCCCTCCACTTT CASSPTDNSPLHF
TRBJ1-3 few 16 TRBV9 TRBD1 TGTGCCAGCAGCGTAGCCAGGGGGCGATCGGGAAACACCATATATTTT CASSVARGRSGNTIYF
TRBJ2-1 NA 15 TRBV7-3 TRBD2 TGTGCCAGCAGCTTATCGCGGACTAGCGCCAATGAGCAGTTCTTC CASSLSRTSANEQFF
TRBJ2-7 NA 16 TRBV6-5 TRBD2 TGTGCCAGCAGTTACTCCGGGGGGGGCAGGGGCTACGAGCAGTACTTC CASSYSGGGRGYEQYF
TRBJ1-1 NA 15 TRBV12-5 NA TGTGCTAGTGGTTTGGGTCAGGGAACCCACACTGAAGCTTTCTTT CASGLGQGTHTEAFF
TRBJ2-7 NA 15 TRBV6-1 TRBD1 TGTGCCAGCAGCTCCGGGACAGGATCTTCCTACGAGCAGTACTTC CASSSGTGSSYEQYF
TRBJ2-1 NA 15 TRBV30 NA TGTGCCACCCCGGTGTCGGGTCCCTCCTACAATGAGCAGTTCTTC CATPVSGPSYNEQFF
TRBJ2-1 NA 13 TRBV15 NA TGTGCCACCAGCAGAGTCTCGCGGAATGAGCAGTTCTTC CATSRVSRNEQFF
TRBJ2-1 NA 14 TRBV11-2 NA TGTGCCAGCAGCTTAGTTTCGAGCGGAAATGAGCAGTTCTTC CASSLVSSGNEQFF
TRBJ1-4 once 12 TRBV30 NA TGTGCCTGGAGTGTACTCGATGAAAAACTGTTTTTT CAWSVLDEKLFF
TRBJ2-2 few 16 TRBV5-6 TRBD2 TGTGCCAGCAGCTTCGGCGGGGGGGCGAACACCGGGGAGCTGTTTTTT CASSFGGGANTGELFF
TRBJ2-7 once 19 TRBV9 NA TGTGCCAGCAGCGTAGTAGGGACAAGACAGGAGATTTCCTCCTACGAGCAGTACTTC CASSVVGTRQEISSYEQYF
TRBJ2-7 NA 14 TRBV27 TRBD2 TGTGCCAGCAGTTTTAGCGGGGCCTTCCACGAGCAGTACTTC CASSFSGAFHEQYF
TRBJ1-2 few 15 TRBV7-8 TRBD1 TGTGCCAGCAGCTTACAGGGGGCATCTGACTATGGCTACACCTTC CASSLQGASDYGYTF
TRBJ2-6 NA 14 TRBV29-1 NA TGCAGCGTTGAAGTGCTATCTGGGGCCAACGTCCTGACTTTC CSVEVLSGANVLTF
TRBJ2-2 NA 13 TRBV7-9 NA TGTGCCAGCAGCCCCGGGGGCACCGGGGAGCTGTTTTTT CASSPGGTGELFF
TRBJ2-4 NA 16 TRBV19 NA TGTGCCAGTCGGGTGCAGGGGAGGGAAGCCAAAAACATTCAGTACTTC CASRVQGREAKNIQYF
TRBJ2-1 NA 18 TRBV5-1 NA TGCGCCAGCAGCTTGGAAGGAGCCAGCGTAAGCTCCTACAATGAGCAGTTCTTC CASSLEGASVSSYNEQFF
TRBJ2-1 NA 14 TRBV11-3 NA TGTGCCAGCAGCTTAGTGGCTGGTAACAATGAGCAGTTCTTC CASSLVAGNNEQFF
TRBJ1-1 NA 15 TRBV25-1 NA TGTGCCAGCAGTAGGCGGGCCGATATGAACACTGAAGCTTTCTTT CASSRRADMNTEAFF
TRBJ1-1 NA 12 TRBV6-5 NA TGTGCCAGCAAGCGGGGGACTACTGAAGCTTTCTTT CASKRGTTEAFF
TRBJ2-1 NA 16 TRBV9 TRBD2 TGTGCCAGCAGCTCGGAACCAGCGGGGGGGCCTTCCGAGCAGTTCTTC CASSSEPAGGPSEQFF
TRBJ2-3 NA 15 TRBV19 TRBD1 TGTGCCAGTAGCCACGACAGGGGGCCATCAGATACGCAGTATTTT CASSHDRGPSDTQYF
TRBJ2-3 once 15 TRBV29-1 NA TGCAGCGTTGAAACCTACGGCGGGCAGACAGATACGCAGTATTTT CSVETYGGQTDTQYF
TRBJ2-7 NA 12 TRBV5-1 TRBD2 TGCGCCAGCCGGGGGGTTATCGGCGAGCAGTACTTC CASRGVIGEQYF
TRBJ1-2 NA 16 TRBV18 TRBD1 TGTGCCAGCTCCTCCGGGACAGGGGGCGCTAACTATGGCTACACCTTC CASSSGTGGANYGYTF
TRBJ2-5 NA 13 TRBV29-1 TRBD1 TGCAGCGTTGACCCCGGACAGGCGGTGACCCAGTACTTC CSVDPGQAVTQYF
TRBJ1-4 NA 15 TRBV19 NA TGTGCCAGTAGTATCGCGGCGGCAACTAATGAAAAACTGTTTTTT CASSIAAATNEKLFF
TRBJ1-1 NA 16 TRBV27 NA TGTGCCAGCAGTTATCAGGGGATCACATTGAACACTGAAGCTTTCTTT CASSYQGITLNTEAFF
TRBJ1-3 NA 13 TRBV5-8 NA TGTGCCAGCAGCAGGCCGGAGGTACACACCATATATTTT CASSRPEVHTIYF
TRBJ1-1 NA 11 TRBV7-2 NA TGTGCCAGCAGCTTTAGCACTGAAGCTTTCTTT CASSFSTEAFF
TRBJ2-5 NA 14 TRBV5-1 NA TGCGCCAGCAGCTTGGGGGCAGGAAAAGAGACCCAGTACTTC CASSLGAGKETQYF
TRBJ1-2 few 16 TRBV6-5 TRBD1 TGTGCCAGCAGTTACACTCGGACAGGGGGTTCCTATGGCTACACCTTC CASSYTRTGGSYGYTF
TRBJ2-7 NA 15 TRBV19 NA TGTGCCAGTAGTCCCTCTACCCGGAGGGGCGACGAGCAGTACTTC CASSPSTRRGDEQYF